Sequencing of this T cell receptor beta chain was carried out in a study of Ad26.COV2.S vaccination and SARS-CoV-2 variants. For the study at large: This donor came from the COV1001 trial of Ad26.COV2.S. Intramuscular Ad26.COV2.S at 5x10^10 or 1x10^11 viral particles.

Repertoires were generated with immunoSEQ multiplex PCR, while TCRdb's copy carries only in-frame clones and drops some. The profile shows about 470,000 clones, 90% of them singletons. Noted treatment: 15 to 20 received Ad26.COV2.S at low or high dose, single or two shots; several received placebo; per-sample allocation not given. Samples were taken on day 63 after the first vaccine or placebo injection. Participants' vaccine, an Ad26 vector, delivered Wuhan-strain SARS-CoV-2 spike. The CDR3 is 13 residues long. The V and J ends lost 5 bases and 3 bases respectively, with 9 bases between them. Looked up from germline, CDR1 is SGHVS and CDR2 is FQNEAQ.

This TCR came from a person between 18 and 59 years old who received the Ad26.COV2.S COVID-19 vaccine or a placebo. This chain connects TRBV7-8 to TRBJ2-3, with a weak D call TRBD2 (5 bases). The material sequenced was peripheral blood, taken in a trial of Ad26.COV2.S vaccine versus placebo. DNA of the CDR3: TGTGCCAGCAGCCCCCGAGGGACAGATACGCAGTATTTT. The encoded protein is CASSPRGTDTQYF.